This TCR beta chain was documented in a study of blood T cell repertoires in COVID-19. The germline gives CDR1 SGDLS, CDR2 YYNGEE. Between the trimmed V and J ends, which lost 3 bases and 7 bases, there was a span of 8 bases. The CDR3 spans 13 residues. The table came from immunoSEQ multiplex PCR; TCRdb's copy has only in-frame clones and leaves some out. This sample has a few hundred thousand clones, with approximately 83% found just once. The receptor was derived from a woman aged 30 to 39 who had recovered from COVID-19. The chain combines TRBV9 with TRBJ1-6; no definite D call. Sequencing was performed on peripheral blood. CDR3 amino acids: CASSGEYNSPLHF. CDR3 DNA: TGTGCCAGCAGCGGGGAGTACAATTCACCCCTCCACTTT.